This T cell receptor beta chain was documented in a study of regulatory T cells in long-lasting Graves disease. Study observations and caveats: The study found persistent patients shared more public clonotypes (fewer than 3,000) than new patients (966).

Building of the TCR beta libraries involved iRepertoire HTBI primers and Arm-PCR of CDR3 regions. Using its own MiXCR run on the multiplex PCR reads, TCRdb lists one record per CDR3 protein. The sample has roughly 500,000 distinct CDR3 sequences; about 12% are singletons. This clonotype appeared many times. Its antigen remains unknown. Time point described: newly diagnosed GD, antithyroid drugs for less than 3 months. RNA extracted from PBMCs served as the sequencing template. In germline, CDR1 is MNHEY, CDR2 SVGEGT. This CDR3 spans 16 amino acids. The ends were cut back, 8 bases at V and 0 bases at J, with 20 bases in the middle. The data also belong to a second study, concerning T cells in Graves' hyperthyroidism and ophthalmopathy. From that second work: With a duration under 2 months, the hyperthyroidism was newly diagnosed in patients aged 18 to 65.

Specimen: peripheral blood mononuclear cells (PBMCs), collected at new diagnosis, from a patient treated with antithyroid drugs. The TCR originated in a woman aged 25-40 years with Graves disease. V is TRBV6-2 or TRBV6-3 and J is TRBJ2-7; D remains unclear. The CDR3 region is CASAMLSPRSSYEQYF. As DNA, the CDR3 is TGTGCCAGCGCTATGTTAAGTCCCAGGAGCTCCTACGAGCAGTACTTC.